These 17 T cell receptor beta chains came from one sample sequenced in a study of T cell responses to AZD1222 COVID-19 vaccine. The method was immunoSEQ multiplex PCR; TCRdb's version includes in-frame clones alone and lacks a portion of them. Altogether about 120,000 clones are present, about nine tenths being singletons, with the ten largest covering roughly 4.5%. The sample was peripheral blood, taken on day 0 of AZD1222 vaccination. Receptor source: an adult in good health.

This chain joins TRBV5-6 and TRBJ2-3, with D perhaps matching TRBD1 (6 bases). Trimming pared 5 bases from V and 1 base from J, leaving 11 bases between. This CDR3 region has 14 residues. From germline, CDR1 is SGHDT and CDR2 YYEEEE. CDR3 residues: CASRGWGRTDTQYF. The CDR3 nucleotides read TGTGCCAGCAGAGGGTGGGGGCGCACAGATACGCAGTATTTT.

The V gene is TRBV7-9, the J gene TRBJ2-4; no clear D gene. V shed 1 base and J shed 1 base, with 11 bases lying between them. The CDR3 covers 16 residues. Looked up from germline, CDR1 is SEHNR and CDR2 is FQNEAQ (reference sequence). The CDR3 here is CASSLVVGEAKNIQYF. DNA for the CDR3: TGTGCCAGCAGCTTAGTTGTGGGCGAGGCCAAAAACATTCAGTACTTC.

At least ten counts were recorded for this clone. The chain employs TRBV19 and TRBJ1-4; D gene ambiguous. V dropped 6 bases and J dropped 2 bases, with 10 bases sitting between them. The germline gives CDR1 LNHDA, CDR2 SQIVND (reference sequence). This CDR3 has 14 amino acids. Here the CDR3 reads CASRDGSTNEKLFF. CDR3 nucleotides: TGTGCCAGTAGGGACGGTTCCACTAATGAAAAACTGTTTTTT. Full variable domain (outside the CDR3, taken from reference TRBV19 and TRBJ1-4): DGGITQSPKYLFRKEGQNVTLSCEQNLNHDAMYWYRQDPGQGLRLIYYSQIVNDFQKGDIAEGYSVSREKKESFPLTVTSAQKNPTAFYLCASRDGSTNEKLFFGSGTQLSVL.

The CDR3 is CASNPNRRYEQYF. The CDR3 DNA reads TGTGCCAGCAATCCAAATAGACGGTACGAGCAGTACTTC. The V gene is TRBV28, the J gene TRBJ2-7; D is undetermined. Deletions cut 7 bases from V and 4 bases from J, with 14 bases between. CDR1 is MDHEN and CDR2 is SYDVKM in the germline V gene. CDR3 length: 13 residues.

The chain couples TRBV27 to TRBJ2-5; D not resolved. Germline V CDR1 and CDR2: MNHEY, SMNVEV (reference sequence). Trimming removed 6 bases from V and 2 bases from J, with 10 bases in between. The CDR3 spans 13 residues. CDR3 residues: CASRDHPQETQYF. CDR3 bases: TGTGCCAGCAGGGATCATCCTCAAGAGACCCAGTACTTC.

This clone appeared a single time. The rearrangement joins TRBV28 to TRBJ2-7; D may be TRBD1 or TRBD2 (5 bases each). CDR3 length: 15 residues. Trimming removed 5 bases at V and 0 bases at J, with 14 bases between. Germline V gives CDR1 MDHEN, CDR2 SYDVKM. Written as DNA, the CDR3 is TGTGCCAGCAGTCTCTGGGCAGGGAGCTCCTACGAGCAGTACTTC. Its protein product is CASSLWAGSSYEQYF.

CDR3 amino acids: CASSVRGDNQPQHF. DNA for the CDR3: TGTGCCAGCAGCGTACGAGGGGACAATCAGCCCCAGCATTTT. The chain employs TRBV9 and TRBJ1-5; D is perhaps TRBD1 (5 bases). V shed 1 base and J shed 3 bases, with 8 bases lying between them. From germline, CDR1 is SGDLS and CDR2 YYNGEE. This CDR3 contains 14 residues.

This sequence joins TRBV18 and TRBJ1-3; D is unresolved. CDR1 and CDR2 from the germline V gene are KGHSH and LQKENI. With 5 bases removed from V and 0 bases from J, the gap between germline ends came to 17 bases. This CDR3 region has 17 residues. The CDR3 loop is CASSYMEPGGSGNTIYF. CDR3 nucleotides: TGTGCCAGCTCATACATGGAGCCGGGTGGCTCTGGAAACACCATATATTTT.

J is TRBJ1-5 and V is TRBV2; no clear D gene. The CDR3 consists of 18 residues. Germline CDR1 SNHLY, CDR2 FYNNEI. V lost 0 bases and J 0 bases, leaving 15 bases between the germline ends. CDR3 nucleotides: TGTGCCAGCAGTGAAGCGCAGGCTCGTGAATATAGCAATCAGCCCCAGCATTTT. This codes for CASSEAQAREYSNQPQHF.

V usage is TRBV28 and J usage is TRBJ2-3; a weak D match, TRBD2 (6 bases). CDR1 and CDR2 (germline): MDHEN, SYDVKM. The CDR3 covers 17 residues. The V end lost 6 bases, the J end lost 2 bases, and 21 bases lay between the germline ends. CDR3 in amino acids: CASRPPFRAGLTDTQYF. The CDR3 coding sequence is TGTGCCAGCAGACCCCCCTTTCGAGCGGGCCTCACAGATACGCAGTATTTT.

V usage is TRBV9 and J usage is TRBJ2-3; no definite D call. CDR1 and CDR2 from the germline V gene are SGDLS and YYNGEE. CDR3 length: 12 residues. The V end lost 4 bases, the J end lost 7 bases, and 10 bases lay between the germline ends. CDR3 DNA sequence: TGTGCCAGCAGCCCTGTCCTCAATACGCAGTATTTT. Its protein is CASSPVLNTQYF. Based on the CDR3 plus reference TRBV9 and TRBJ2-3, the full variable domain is DSGVTQTPKHLITATGQRVTLRCSPRSGDLSVYWYQQSLDQGLQFLIQYYNGEERAKGNILERFSAQQFPDLHSELNLSSLELGDSALYFCASSPVLNTQYFGPGTRLTVL.

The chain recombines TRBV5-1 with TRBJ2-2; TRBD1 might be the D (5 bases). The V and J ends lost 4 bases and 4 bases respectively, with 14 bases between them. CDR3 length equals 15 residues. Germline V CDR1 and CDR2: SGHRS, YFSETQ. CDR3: CASSPLGQATGELFF. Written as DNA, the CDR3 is TGCGCCAGCAGCCCCCTAGGACAAGCCACCGGGGAGCTGTTTTTT. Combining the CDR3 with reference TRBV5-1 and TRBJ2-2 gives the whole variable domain KAGVTQTPRYLIKTRGQQVTLSCSPISGHRSVSWYQQTPGQGLQFLFEYFSETQRNKGNFPGRFSGRQFSNSRSEMNVSTLELGDSALYLCASSPLGQATGELFFGEGSRLTVL.

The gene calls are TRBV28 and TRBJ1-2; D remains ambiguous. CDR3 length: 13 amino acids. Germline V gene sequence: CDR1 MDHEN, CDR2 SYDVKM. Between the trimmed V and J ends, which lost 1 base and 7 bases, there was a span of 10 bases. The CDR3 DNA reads TGTGCCAGCAGTTTATCAACTGGGGTTGGCTACACCTTC. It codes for CASSLSTGVGYTF.

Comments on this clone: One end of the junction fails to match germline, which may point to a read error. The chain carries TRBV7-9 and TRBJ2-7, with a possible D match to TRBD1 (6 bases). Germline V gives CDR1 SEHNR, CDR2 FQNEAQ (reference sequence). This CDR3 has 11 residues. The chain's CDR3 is CASRRTGPVDF. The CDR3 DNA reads TGTGCCAGCAGACGAACAGGGCCTGTGGACTTC.

The CDR3: CASSSTGARVYGYTF. The CDR3 nucleotides read TGTGCCAGCTCATCAACAGGGGCAAGAGTCTATGGCTACACCTTC. V and J are TRBV18 and TRBJ1-2, with TRBD1 matching over 7 bases. CDR3 length: 15 amino acids. Losses at the gene ends were 5 bases for V and 4 bases for J; bases not matched to a gene: 10. Germline V gene sequence: CDR1 KGHSH, CDR2 LQKENI.

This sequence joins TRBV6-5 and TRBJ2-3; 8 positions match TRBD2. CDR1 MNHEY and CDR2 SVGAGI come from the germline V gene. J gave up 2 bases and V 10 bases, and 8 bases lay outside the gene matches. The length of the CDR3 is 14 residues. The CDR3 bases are TGTGCCATTATTAGCGGGGCATTCACAGATACGCAGTATTTT. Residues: CAIISGAFTDTQYF.

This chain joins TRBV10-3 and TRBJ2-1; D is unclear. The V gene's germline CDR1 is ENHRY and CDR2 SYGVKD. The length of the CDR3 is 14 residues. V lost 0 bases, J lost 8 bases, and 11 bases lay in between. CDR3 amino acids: CAISESTTVDEQFF. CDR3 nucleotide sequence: TGTGCCATCAGTGAGTCGACAACGGTGGATGAGCAGTTCTTC.